This entry lists 24 T cell receptor beta chains sequenced from one sample in a study of beta chain features in type 1 diabetes. General study points: In all four CD4+ subsets, TCRB CDR3 length was significantly, moderately reduced in type 1 diabetes.

These TCRs are of unknown antigen specificity. Expressed TCRB transcripts were sequenced because the entire RNA isolate underwent reverse transcription. Repertoires were generated with immunoSEQ multiplex PCR, while TCRdb's copy carries only in-frame clones and drops some. The table lists about 340,000 clones, approximately 15% of them singletons. Material: naive CD4+ T cells from blood. The receptor set was obtained from a woman aged 18-35 years with type 1 diabetes.

This chain uses TRBV2 with TRBJ1-2; D might be TRBD1 (5 bases). Trimming shortened V by 7 bases and J by 3 bases, and 6 bases separated the two germline ends. The CDR3 runs to 11 residues. CDR1 is SNHLY and CDR2 is FYNNEI in the germline V gene. CDR3 bases: TGTGCCAGCACAGGGCACTATGGCTACACCTTC. Its protein product is CASTGHYGYTF. The full variable domain, completed using reference TRBV2 and TRBJ1-2, is EPEVTQTPSHQVTQMGQEVILRCVPISNHLYFYWYRQILGQKVEFLVSFYNNEISEKSEIFDDQFSVERPDGSNFTLKIRSTKLEDSAMYFCASTGHYGYTFGSGTRLTVV.

The rearrangement joins TRBV19 to TRBJ1-5; D remains ambiguous. The germline gives CDR1 LNHDA, CDR2 SQIVND (reference sequence). CDR3 length: 11 amino acids. V was trimmed by 8 bases and J by 0 bases, leaving 2 bases between them. Here the CDR3 DNA reads TGTGCCAGTTATAGCAATCAGCCCCAGCATTTT. It specifies CASYSNQPQHF. Full variable domain (missing parts from reference TRBV19 and TRBJ1-5): DGGITQSPKYLFRKEGQNVTLSCEQNLNHDAMYWYRQDPGQGLRLIYYSQIVNDFQKGDIAEGYSVSREKKESFPLTVTSAQKNPTAFYLCASYSNQPQHFGDGTRLSIL.

The chain recombines TRBV4-1 with TRBJ1-5; TRBD1 is a possible D gene (6 bases). V lost 0 bases and J 7 bases, leaving 16 bases between the germline ends. The CDR3 length is 16 residues. Germline CDR1 and CDR2: MGHRA and YSYEKL. The CDR3 DNA sequence: TGCGCCAGCAGCCAAGATAGGTCGGGAGGGGGGCAGCCCCAGCATTTT. As protein: CASSQDRSGGGQPQHF.

The chain recombines TRBV6-1 with TRBJ2-7, with D possibly TRBD2 on 5 matching bases. The CDR3 sequence is 12 residues long. Looked up from germline, CDR1 is MNHNS and CDR2 is SASEGT. Deletions cut 1 base from V and 9 bases from J, with 10 bases between. The CDR3 DNA reads as TGTGCCAGCAGTGAAGGACCCCGGGGGCAGTACTTC. Translating gives CASSEGPRGQYF.

This clone was found a few times. The J gene is TRBJ2-1, the V gene TRBV5-1, with a tentative D call TRBD2 (6 bases). V was shortened by 4 bases and J by 5 bases, with 13 bases between the two germline ends. The germline gives CDR1 SGHRS, CDR2 YFSETQ. The length of the CDR3 is 14 residues. CDR3 region: CASSRGTRNNEQFF. The CDR3, as DNA: TGCGCCAGCAGCCGCGGGACCCGGAACAATGAGCAGTTCTTC.

This chain connects TRBV5-1 to TRBJ1-2; 8 bases line up with TRBD1. Unmatched junction bases numbered 1, after V lost 0 bases and J lost 3 bases. This CDR3 has 14 residues. Germline V lookup: CDR1 SGHRS, CDR2 YFSETQ. The CDR3 reads CASSLGQGYYGYTF. In DNA, the CDR3 is TGCGCCAGCAGCTTGGGACAGGGGTACTATGGCTACACCTTC. The full variable domain, in which reference TRBV5-1 and TRBJ1-2 provide the parts outside the CDR3, is KAGVTQTPRYLIKTRGQQVTLSCSPISGHRSVSWYQQTPGQGLQFLFEYFSETQRNKGNFPGRFSGRQFSNSRSEMNVSTLELGDSALYLCASSLGQGYYGYTFGSGTRLTVV.

The table lists this clone with a few counts. The rearrangement joins TRBV27 to TRBJ2-2; TRBD1 might be the D (5 bases). Trimming shortened V by 5 bases and J by 6 bases, and 10 bases separated the two germline ends. Per germline, CDR1 MNHEY and CDR2 SMNVEV (reference sequence). This CDR3 has 13 residues. CDR3 residues: CASSPRTPGELFF. In DNA, the CDR3 is TGTGCCAGCAGTCCGCGGACACCCGGGGAGCTGTTTTTT.

This clone was counted a few times. The chain uses TRBV6-5 and TRBJ2-7; 13 nucleotides align to TRBD2. V lost 5 bases to trimming and J lost 3 bases; unmatched junction nucleotides: 4. Germline V gives CDR1 MNHEY, CDR2 SVGAGI. This CDR3 has 15 amino acids. The CDR3 here is CASSQWTSGSYEQYF. The CDR3 DNA follows: TGTGCCAGCAGTCAATGGACTAGCGGGAGCTACGAGCAGTACTTC.

The chain combines TRBV18 with TRBJ1-2; D might be TRBD1 (6 bases). CDR3 length: 16 residues. CDR1 and CDR2 (germline): KGHSH, LQKENI. V was pared by 6 bases and J by 7 bases, with 24 bases between. CDR3 amino acids: CASSRQETPNGGGYTF. The CDR3 bases are TGTGCCAGCTCCCGACAGGAGACACCCAACGGAGGTGGCTACACCTTC.

This chain joins TRBV6-5 and TRBJ1-1, with TRBD1 as a possible D gene (6 bases). V was cut by 7 bases and J by 4 bases, with 13 bases left in between. The CDR3 length is 13 residues. CDR1 MNHEY and CDR2 SVGAGI come from the germline V gene. CDR3 sequence: CASTQGQTTEAFF. The CDR3 DNA reads as TGTGCCAGCACTCAGGGGCAGACCACTGAAGCTTTCTTT.

This clone was counted only a few times. The rearrangement links TRBV10-3 to TRBJ2-7, with a tentative D call TRBD1 (6 bases). The germline V and J ends were trimmed by 6 bases and 6 bases, with 18 bases remaining between them. The CDR3 has 14 residues. CDR1 ENHRY and CDR2 SYGVKD come from the germline V gene. CDR3 sequence: CAIRGAQGSSEQYF. The DNA for the CDR3 is TGTGCCATCAGAGGGGCGCAGGGGTCAAGCGAGCAGTACTTC.

This clone appeared a few times. The chain recombines TRBV5-1 with TRBJ2-1; 7 bases match TRBD2. Germline CDR1 reads SGHRS; CDR2 reads YFSETQ. V lost 3 bases to trimming and J lost 0 bases; unmatched junction nucleotides: 12. This CDR3 contains 18 residues. The chain's CDR3 is CASSSPRLSGISYNEQFF. The CDR3 DNA follows: TGCGCCAGCAGCTCCCCCAGGCTGAGCGGGATCTCCTACAATGAGCAGTTCTTC.

The J gene is TRBJ2-3, the V gene TRBV6-6, with TRBD2 matching 12 bases. V gave up 5 bases and J gave up 4 bases; unmatched junction bases: 4. Germline lookup yields CDR1 MNHNY and CDR2 SVGAGI (reference sequence). This CDR3 region has 15 residues. CDR3 DNA sequence: TGTGCCAGCAGTGTTGGACTAGCGGGATCAGATACGCAGTATTTT. Its protein is CASSVGLAGSDTQYF.

CDR3 sequence reads: CASSTREGRNEQFF. The CDR3 region has the DNA TGTGCCAGCAGTACCAGGGAGGGTAGGAATGAGCAGTTCTTC. The chain couples TRBV27 to TRBJ2-1; TRBD2 matches at 7 bases. This CDR3 is 14 amino acids long. Losses at the gene ends were 5 bases for V and 7 bases for J; bases not matched to a gene: 8. Germline CDR1 MNHEY, CDR2 SMNVEV (reference sequence).

The chain carries TRBV18 and TRBJ2-5, with TRBD2 matching over 7 bases. Germline CDR1 reads KGHSH; CDR2 reads LQKENI. The CDR3 runs 15 residues. The ends lost 4 bases at V and 2 bases at J; junction bases unmatched: 7. CDR3 in DNA: TGTGCCAGCTCACGAATGGGGACTATGCAAGAGACCCAGTACTTC. Translation gives CASSRMGTMQETQYF.

The rearrangement uses TRBV5-4 and TRBJ2-1, with 10 bases lining up with TRBD2. Trimming at V came to 6 bases and at J to 2 bases, leaving 8 bases not matched to a gene. CDR3 size: 16 residues. Germline lookup yields CDR1 SGHNT and CDR2 YYREEE (reference sequence). CDR3 coding DNA: TGTGCCAGCACCGACCCAGCGGGAGGGCCCTACAATGAGCAGTTCTTC. Translated, it gives CASTDPAGGPYNEQFF.

This chain links TRBV14 with TRBJ2-3; 10 bases fit TRBD2. The CDR3 length is 14 residues. The V gene's germline CDR1 is SGHDN and CDR2 FVKESK. V shed 7 bases, J shed 7 bases, and the junction held 8 bases outside the gene matches. This chain's CDR3 is CASNGAGGPHTQYF. For the CDR3, the DNA is TGTGCCAGCAATGGAGCGGGAGGGCCACATACGCAGTATTTT.

This clone showed up just a few times. The rearrangement joins TRBV6-5 to TRBJ1-1, with 10 bases identical to TRBD1. CDR1 is MNHEY, CDR2 SVGAGI, per germline. The junction had 10 bases not matched to a gene; V was cut back by 4 bases and J by 8 bases. The CDR3 runs to 15 residues. CDR3 bases: TGTGCCAGCAGTTCAGTGGGGACAGGGGATACCGAAGCTTTCTTT. Protein: CASSSVGTGDTEAFF.

The chain links TRBV25-1 to TRBJ1-5; D call uncertain. The CDR3 consists of 14 residues. V was trimmed by 4 bases and J by 3 bases, leaving 10 bases between them. Germline V gene sequence: CDR1 MGHDK, CDR2 SYGVNS. Here the CDR3 DNA reads TGTGCCAGCAGTGGGCACACCTTCAATCAGCCCCAGCATTTT. Translated, it gives CASSGHTFNQPQHF.

This clone has only a few counts. The rearrangement uses TRBV28 and TRBJ1-5, with D tentatively TRBD1 (5 bases). V lost 5 bases and J 9 bases, leaving 14 bases between the germline ends. CDR1 is MDHEN, CDR2 SYDVKM, per germline. CDR3 length: 13 amino acids. As DNA, the CDR3 is TGTGCCAGCAGTCCGGGGGACCCCCGGCCCCAGCATTTT. Translating it yields CASSPGDPRPQHF.

The chain joins TRBV19 to TRBJ2-7; 7 bases are a match to TRBD1. The CDR3 has 15 amino acids. CDR1 and CDR2 (germline): LNHDA, SQIVND (reference sequence). V lost 8 bases to trimming and J lost 2 bases; unmatched junction nucleotides: 12. As DNA, the CDR3 is TGTGCCAGTCAGAATCAGGGGGACAGCCCCTACGAGCAGTACTTC. As protein: CASQNQGDSPYEQYF.

This clone was seen only a few times. The chain has TRBV7-2 and TRBJ2-7; 10 bases align to TRBD1. With V trimmed by 6 bases and J by 0 bases, 2 bases remained unmatched. The CDR3 is 14 amino acids. Germline lookup yields CDR1 SGHTA and CDR2 FQGNSA. The CDR3 here is CASRRDRGSYEQYV. The CDR3 nucleotides read TGTGCCAGCAGAAGGGACAGGGGCTCCTACGAGCAGTACGTC.

The chain combines TRBV7-7 with TRBJ2-5, with a tentative D call TRBD2 (6 bases). Germline V gene lookup returns CDR1 SSHAT and CDR2 FNYEAQ (reference sequence). V shed 2 bases and J shed 5 bases, with 15 bases lying between them. The CDR3 loop spans 15 amino acids. The CDR3 spells CASSLIVGGIETQYF. In nucleotides, the CDR3 is TGTGCCAGCAGCTTAATCGTGGGCGGGATCGAGACCCAGTACTTC.

The chain is built from TRBV7-9 and TRBJ2-2; 9 nucleotides align to TRBD1. Unmatched junction bases numbered 8, after V lost 5 bases and J lost 7 bases. This CDR3 has 15 residues. Germline assignment: CDR1 SEHNR and CDR2 FQNEAQ (reference sequence). The CDR3 DNA sequence: TGTGCCAGCAGCAGACGGGGACAGGGCTACGGGGAGCTGTTTTTT. Translating gives CASSRRGQGYGELFF.